Shown below are 29 T cell receptor beta chains from a single sample sequenced in a study of Tregs in tolerant kidney transplant recipients. Libraries were prepared by immunoSEQ multiplex PCR; TCRdb keeps only in-frame clonotypes and omits some of them. The sample includes some 250,000 clones, roughly four fifths of them seen just once. The material sequenced was CD4+ T cells from blood. These receptors all come from a human donor in good health.

Here the CDR3 DNA reads TGTGCCACCCGGGGGGATGGTTCACCCCTCCACTTT. Translating gives CATRGDGSPLHF. V and J are TRBV5-8 and TRBJ1-6; possible D gene TRBD1, 5 bases. Germline values: CDR1 SGHTS, CDR2 YDEGEE. V dropped 9 bases and J dropped 9 bases, with 13 bases sitting between them. This CDR3 is built from 12 residues.

This sequence joins TRBV30 and TRBJ1-5; TRBD1 agrees at 9 bases. V trimming: 3 bases; J trimming: 1 base; junction bases outside the gene matches: 10. The CDR3 contains 17 residues. Germline V gene data show CDR1 as GTSNPN and CDR2 as SVGIG (reference sequence). The CDR3 DNA follows: TGTGCCTGGAGCCAAGGACAGGGGAAAGCAAGCAATCAGCCCCAGCATTTT. Its translation: CAWSQGQGKASNQPQHF.

The chain's CDR3 is CASSWTSGSDTQYF. As DNA, the CDR3 is TGTGCCAGCAGCTGGACTAGCGGGTCAGATACGCAGTATTTT. The chain combines TRBV5-4 with TRBJ2-3; 11 bases map to TRBD2. The CDR3 has 14 amino acids. V shed 3 bases and J 4 bases; nucleotides not matched to a gene: 1. Germline V gene data show CDR1 as SGHNT and CDR2 as YYREEE (reference sequence). Looking up the rest from reference TRBV5-4 and TRBJ2-3 gives the full variable domain: ETGVTQSPTHLIKTRGQQVTLRCSSQSGHNTVSWYQQALGQGPQFIFQYYREEENGRGNFPPRFSGLQFPNYSSELNVNALELDDSALYLCASSWTSGSDTQYFGPGTRLTVL.

This chain uses TRBV9 with TRBJ2-1; 9 bases are shared with TRBD2. CDR3 size: 14 residues. The ends lost 4 bases at V and 5 bases at J; junction bases unmatched: 4. The germline gives CDR1 SGDLS, CDR2 YYNGEE. The CDR3 bases are TGTGCCAGCAGCCGAAGCGGGAGGAACAATGAGCAGTTCTTC. It specifies CASSRSGRNNEQFF.

The gene calls are TRBV27 and TRBJ1-2; 8 bases line up with TRBD1. The V gene end was trimmed by 0 bases and the J gene end by 7 bases; junction bases not matched to a gene: 4. This CDR3 comprises 14 residues. CDR1 MNHEY and CDR2 SMNVEV come from the germline V gene (reference sequence). CDR3 protein: CASSLSQGARGYTF. CDR3 nucleotide sequence: TGTGCCAGCAGTTTATCCCAGGGGGCGCGTGGCTACACCTTC.

The V and J genes are TRBV6-5 and TRBJ2-2; TRBD2 might be the D (6 bases). Trimming cost V 0 bases and J 6 bases, with 8 bases left between them. CDR1 and CDR2 (germline): MNHEY, SVGAGI. CDR3 length equals 14 residues. The CDR3 DNA sequence: TGTGCCAGCAGTTACTCGGGGAGGCCCGGGGAGCTGTTTTTT. It yields the protein CASSYSGRPGELFF.

The V call is TRBV11-2, the J call TRBJ1-1, with no clear D. Germline V gene sequence: CDR1 SGHAT, CDR2 FQNNGV. This CDR3 contains 13 residues. The germline V and J ends were trimmed by 5 bases and 2 bases, with 9 bases remaining between them. CDR3 protein: CASSPHPNTEAFF. In nucleotides, the CDR3 is TGTGCCAGCAGCCCACATCCTAACACTGAAGCTTTCTTT. Full variable domain (missing parts from reference TRBV11-2 and TRBJ1-1): EAGVAQSPRYKIIEKRQSVAFWCNPISGHATLYWYQQILGQGPKLLIQFQNNGVVDDSQLPKDRFSAERLKGVDSTLKIQPAKLEDSAVYLCASSPHPNTEAFFGQGTRLTVV.

The V gene is TRBV5-5, the J gene TRBJ2-3, with a possible D match to TRBD2 (5 bases). V lost 0 bases and J 6 bases, leaving 11 bases between the germline ends. The CDR3 is 14 amino acids. CDR1 and CDR2 (germline): SGHKS, YYEKEE (reference sequence). CDR3 region: CASSLAPDLDTQYF. In DNA, the CDR3 is TGTGCCAGCAGCTTGGCCCCGGACTTGGATACGCAGTATTTT.

The chain uses TRBV9 and TRBJ1-3; 7 bases match TRBD1. Germline V gene lookup returns CDR1 SGDLS and CDR2 YYNGEE. V shed 3 bases, J shed 4 bases, and the junction held 7 bases outside the gene matches. The CDR3 is 15 amino acids. CDR3 bases: TGTGCCAGCAGCGGTTCAAGGGGGCCGGGAAACACCATATATTTT. It yields the protein CASSGSRGPGNTIYF.

CDR3 protein: CASTDRGGPYLTGELFF. In DNA form, the CDR3 reads TGCGCCAGCACCGACCGGGGTGGCCCATACCTTACCGGGGAGCTGTTTTTT. The rearrangement joins TRBV10-2 to TRBJ2-2; possibly TRBD2 for D (5 bases). CDR1 is WSHSY, CDR2 SAAADI, per germline. The CDR3 has 17 amino acids. The germline V and J ends were trimmed by 7 bases and 5 bases, with 23 bases remaining between them.

In regard to this clone: Mismatch with germline at one junction end may stem from a read error. J is TRBJ1-2 and V is TRBV29-1; D is uncertain. The germline V gene has CDR1 SQVTM and CDR2 ANQGSEA. This CDR3 comprises 15 residues. CDR3 region: CSVEVEVATFYGYTF. The CDR3 DNA reads as TGCAGCGTCGAAGTAGAGGTAGCGACCTTCTATGGCTACACCTTC. The whole variable domain, filled in from reference TRBV29-1 and TRBJ1-2, reads SAVISQKPSRDICQRGTSLTIQCQVDSQVTMMFWYRQQPGQSLTLIATANQGSEATYESGFVIDKFPISRPNLTFSTLTVSNMSPEDSSIYLCSVEVEVATFYGYTFGSGTRLTVV.

This clone turned up a few times. The rearrangement uses TRBV7-9 and TRBJ2-7; D uncertain. The CDR3 is 11 residues long. V was pared by 6 bases and J by 4 bases, with 7 bases between. Germline V gene data show CDR1 as SEHNR and CDR2 as FQNEAQ (reference sequence). As DNA, the CDR3 is TGTGCCAGCAGTATCGCGTACGAGCAGTACTTC. This sequence encodes CASSIAYEQYF.

This clone was observed a handful of times. This chain uses TRBV5-1 with TRBJ1-3; 9 nucleotides agree with TRBD1. V lost 4 bases and J lost 1; bases outside the gene matches: 6. This CDR3 comprises 16 residues. CDR1 SGHRS and CDR2 YFSETQ come from the germline V gene. The CDR3 DNA follows: TGCGCCAGCAGCCAACAGGGACAGGGATCTGGAAACACCATATATTTT. Residues: CASSQQGQGSGNTIYF.

The chain joins TRBV21-1 to TRBJ2-1; the table's D gene call, TRBD2, was not cross checked with the DNA. TRBV21-1 is listed as a pseudogene. The CDR3 is 15 amino acids. This chain's CDR3 is CASSPRGDTDNEQFF. The CDR3 DNA reads as TGTGCCAGCAGTCCCCGGGGGGACACAGACAATGAGCAGTTCTTC.

The chain couples TRBV4-1 to TRBJ1-4, with no clear D. CDR3 size: 13 residues. Between the trimmed V and J ends, which lost 4 bases and 6 bases, there was a span of 9 bases. The V gene's germline CDR1 is MGHRA and CDR2 YSYEKL. As DNA, the CDR3 is TGCGCCAGCAGCCCCCGGGTGGATGAAAAACTGTTTTTT. It translates to CASSPRVDEKLFF.

This chain uses TRBV5-8 with TRBJ2-2, with D unclear. The CDR3 is 15 residues long. Germline V lookup: CDR1 SGHTS, CDR2 YDEGEE. The V gene lost 0 bases and the J gene lost 4 bases, with 10 bases spanning the gap. CDR3 in amino acids: CASSLEGVSTGELFF. CDR3 DNA: TGTGCCAGCAGCTTGGAAGGCGTAAGCACCGGGGAGCTGTTTTTT.

This clone was counted only a few times. J is TRBJ1-2 and V is TRBV6-1, with TRBD1 identical over 7 bases. Losses at the gene ends were 11 bases for V and 5 bases for J; bases not matched to a gene: 14. The CDR3 contains 14 residues. Germline V gives CDR1 MNHNS, CDR2 SASEGT. CDR3 sequence (DNA): TGTGCCCGCCGACAGGGAGCCCCGCCTTATGGCTACACCTTC. It yields the protein CARRQGAPPYGYTF.

The chain employs TRBV19 and TRBJ2-4, with D maybe TRBD2 (5 bases). Germline lookup yields CDR1 LNHDA and CDR2 SQIVND (reference sequence). The CDR3 has 15 amino acids. Trimming took off 5 bases at V and 0 bases at J, with 11 bases between the two ends. CDR3 amino acids: CASSPTEGAKNIQYF. The CDR3, as DNA: TGTGCCAGTAGTCCCACTGAGGGAGCCAAAAACATTCAGTACTTC.

The chain couples TRBV30 to TRBJ2-1; 9 nucleotides align to TRBD2. CDR1 and CDR2 (germline): GTSNPN, SVGIG (reference sequence). V trimming: 4 bases; J trimming: 8 bases; junction bases outside the gene matches: 3. CDR3 size: 12 residues. The DNA of the CDR3 is TGTGCCTGGAAATGGACTAGCGATGAGCAGTTCTTC. Residues: CAWKWTSDEQFF.

This chain links TRBV5-4 with TRBJ1-2, with 8 bases that match TRBD1. Losses at the gene ends were 3 bases for V and 6 bases for J; bases not matched to a gene: 7. In germline, CDR1 is SGHNT, CDR2 YYREEE (reference sequence). CDR3 length: 14 amino acids. The CDR3, as DNA: TGTGCCAGCAGCTGGGCCCAGGGGGCTAATGGCTACACCTTC. Amino acid sequence: CASSWAQGANGYTF.

This clone has just a few counts. CDR3: CATGERLVAEQFF. In DNA form, the CDR3 reads TGCGCCACCGGGGAACGGTTGGTAGCAGAGCAGTTCTTC. V and J are TRBV10-2 and TRBJ2-1; TRBD2 might be the D (5 bases). CDR1 and CDR2 from the germline V gene are WSHSY and SAAADI. CDR3 length: 13 residues. V was shortened by 10 bases and J by 10 bases, with 20 bases between the two germline ends.

The gene calls are TRBV15 and TRBJ1-1; D remains ambiguous. Trimming left V 5 bases short and J 3 bases short, with 10 bases between. From germline, CDR1 is LNHNV and CDR2 YYDKDF (reference sequence). The CDR3 sequence is 13 residues long. The CDR3 nucleotides are TGTGCCACCAGCCTCTTTAGGGACACTGAAGCTTTCTTT. Translating gives CATSLFRDTEAFF.

The chain joins TRBV21-1 to TRBJ1-1. TRBV21-1 is marked as a pseudogene. The CDR3 loop spans 13 amino acids. The CDR3: CASSKALRHVAFF. The CDR3 coding sequence is TGTGCCAGCAGCAAAGCGCTCCGGCATGTAGCTTTCTTT.

This chain connects TRBV9 to TRBJ2-1; TRBD2 aligns across 8 bases. Germline V lookup: CDR1 SGDLS, CDR2 YYNGEE. V was pared by 3 bases and J by 4 bases, with 6 bases of the junction left unmatched. The CDR3 is made up of 15 amino acids. Here the CDR3 DNA reads TGTGCCAGCAGCGGGGGACTAGAGTATTACAATGAGCAGTTCTTC. Protein sequence: CASSGGLEYYNEQFF.

This rearrangement joins TRBV4-1 to TRBJ1-5; TRBD1 is a possible D gene (5 bases). Trimming stripped 2 bases from V and 1 base from J, with 12 bases between. From germline, CDR1 is MGHRA and CDR2 YSYEKL. This CDR3 region has 16 residues. CDR3 in amino acids: CASSQWPGMSNQPQHF. The CDR3 bases are TGCGCCAGCAGCCAATGGCCAGGGATGAGCAATCAGCCCCAGCATTTT.

This chain links TRBV6-5 with TRBJ2-2, with 8 bases lining up with TRBD2. Germline CDR1 reads MNHEY; CDR2 reads SVGAGI. The CDR3 runs to 16 residues. Unmatched junction bases numbered 9, after V lost 4 bases and J lost 5 bases. The CDR3 loop reads CASSSLSSGLTGELFF. As DNA, the CDR3 is TGTGCCAGCAGTTCCCTTTCTAGCGGGCTAACCGGGGAGCTGTTTTTT.

This clone was seen only once. This chain joins TRBV7-6 and TRBJ2-5, with D possibly matching TRBD2 (6 bases). This CDR3 spans 17 amino acids. Trimming shortened V by 1 base and J by 2 bases, and 17 bases separated the two germline ends. Germline CDR1 and CDR2: SGHVS and FNYEAQ. The DNA for the CDR3 is TGTGCCAGCAGCTTAGGGTTGGGACTGACCTCACAAGAGACCCAGTACTTC. It specifies CASSLGLGLTSQETQYF.

CDR3 sequence reads: CASSQDLGLGQGELFF. Here the CDR3 DNA reads TGTGCCAGCAGCCAAGATTTAGGACTAGGGCAAGGGGAGCTGTTTTTT. The chain couples TRBV4-2 to TRBJ2-2, with 7 positions matching TRBD2. Germline CDR1 and CDR2: LGHNA and YNFKEQ. There are 16 residues in the CDR3. V lost 0 bases and J lost 8; bases outside the gene matches: 9.

This chain uses TRBV11-3 with TRBJ2-3, with 10 bases fitting TRBD2. Per germline, CDR1 SGHNT and CDR2 YENEEA. Unmatched junction bases numbered 6, after V lost 2 bases and J lost 1 base. This CDR3 is built from 17 residues. In nucleotides, the CDR3 is TGTGCCAGCAGCTTACAAGCGGGAGGGCCCGGCACAGATACGCAGTATTTT. Its translation: CASSLQAGGPGTDTQYF.